This TCR beta chain came from a study of blood T cell repertoires in COVID-19 (dated by TCRdb to about 2020). In the study overall: The collaborator samples originated in the United States, Italy and Spain and spanned the acute and convalescent phases of COVID-19. The repertoires were released in a freely available public database intended as a resource for research on the immune response to SARS-CoV-2. The samples were drawn from two sources: the first 160 participants of the ongoing ImmuneRACE study, and 1,000 to 1,500 subjects contributed by 6 global collaborators. The prospective study material was composed of cDNA or gDNA derived from T cells, B-cell-depleted T cells, or PBMCs. Sample metadata almost always included a de-identified subject ID, COVID-19 status, age in years and sex. HLA class I and class II types, where available, came from metadata supplied by the sample provider rather than from assay-based typing. Deeply sampled blood TCRbeta repertoires from subjects exposed to, actively infected with, or recovered from COVID-19 were included in the dataset.

TCRbeta CDR3 regions were amplified from genomic DNA by means of the immunoSEQ Assay, a bias-controlled multiplex PCR. The authors processed their data as follows. The number of nucleated cells in each sample was estimated by amplification of reference gene primers within the assay. Sequence reads were collapsed and filtered to measure the absolute abundance of every unique TCRbeta CDR3 rearrangement. For each sample, productive Simpson clonality was calculated by taking the square root of Simpson's diversity index across productive rearrangements. The source is immuneACCESS, and TCRdb retained only in-frame sequences with V and J called. Part of the clones is not carried over; for the studies checked, unresolved V genes explain less than half of this, and the remainder is unexplained. V and J calls and clone size are given by that table; D and trimming were obtained from the DNA. Recorded for this sample are around 250,000 clones; 85% to 90% of them occurred a single time. 4.6% of the sample comes from the top ten.

Paper-wide results and their limitations: How much clinical and demographic metadata was included differed by source and by participant, and the metadata was provided uncurated.

A remark on this clone: No antigen is known for it. Per-nucleotide qualities are absent, and no much larger clonotype sits a single base away.

Samples from volunteer blood donors who had recovered from COVID-19 were contributed by a second Seattle source. The collaborating institutions used their own protocols to collect whole blood in K2EDTA tubes. For TCRbeta analysis, collaborator samples were shipped as frozen whole blood, as isolated PBMCs, or as DNA extracted from either sample type. The CDR3 sequence holds 15 residues, the cysteine and phenylalanine included. Of the read, only the CDR3 DNA is kept; its 45 bases are in frame from base 1. The junction shows trimming of 5 bases on V and 3 bases on J, and the gene matches do not reach 8 bases of it. Taken from the germline V gene, the CDR1 and CDR2 loops are SGHVS and FNYEAQ.

The sample consisted of peripheral blood. This receptor was taken from a woman aged 40 to 49 who had recovered from COVID-19. Rearrangement joined TRBV7-6 to TRBJ2-3; 7 central bases correspond to TRBD2. At the DNA level, the sequence is TGTGCCAGCAGCACCTGGGGGGAGGGGACAGATACGCAGTATTTT. Translated, it reads CASSTWGEGTDTQYF.